Below are 24 T cell receptor beta chains sequenced from a single sample in a study of CD8+ T cells in alopecia areata. The pooled cutaneous lymph node cells were sorted using several markers (CD4, CD8alpha, NKG2D, NKG2ACE and others). RNA was extracted and reverse transcribed into cDNA as the sequencing template. Method: immunoSEQ multiplex PCR; TCRdb's copy keeps in-frame clones and lacks some. Singletons are absent from the sample, which has 250,000 or so clones. The sequencing sample was made of CD4+ T cells sorted from a lymph node. The receptors stem from a C3H/HeJ mouse with alopecia areata. The mice in this strain carry MHC haplotype H2-k.

The table lists this clone with a few counts. Genes here carry mouse names. The CDR3 extends 4 residues past the end of the read, so its final part is completed from the germline J gene. The rearrangement uses TRBV13-1 and TRBJ2-3; TRBD2 matches 11 bases. Germline loops: CDR1 NSHNY, CDR2 SYGAGN. The CDR3 covers 16 residues. Trimming cost V 0 bases and J 4 bases; bases outside gene matches: 4. The CDR3 reads CASSDARTGGTETLYF. The sequenced part of the CDR3 DNA is TGTGCCAGCAGTGATGCAAGGACTGGGGGGACAGAA.

Only a few counts were recorded for this clone. Mouse names are used for the genes. From the germline J gene comes the end of the CDR3, since the read stops 4 residues before it. Other DNA sequences of this sample code for an identical CDR3. V and J are TRBV13-3 and TRBJ2-7; 9 positions match TRBD2. CDR1 is NNHDY and CDR2 is SYVADS in the germline V gene. CDR3 size: 14 residues. CDR3 DNA, as far as it was read: TGTGCCAGCAGTGATCTGGGGGGGGATTAT. This sequence encodes CASSDLGGDY. The entire CDR3 reads CASSDLGGDYEQYF.

This clone was counted only a few times. Mouse gene names and germline throughout. The read halts 4 residues ahead of the CDR3 end, with the missing end drawn from the germline J gene. The V gene is TRBV1, the J gene TRBJ2-3; D is possibly TRBD2 (5 bases). CDR1 is NSQYPW, CDR2 LRSPGD, per germline (reference sequence). V was cut by 0 bases and J by 0 bases, with 10 bases left in between. This CDR3 is 16 amino acids long. The sequenced part of the CDR3 DNA is TGCACCTGCAGTGCAGATAGCTGGGATAGTGCAGAA. This translates into CTCSADSWDSAE. The CDR3, in full, reads CTCSADSWDSAETLYF. Supplemented by reference TRBV1 and TRBJ2-3, the full variable domain reads VTLLEQNPRWRLVPRGQAVNLRCILKNSQYPWMSWYQQDLQKQLQWLFTLRSPGDKEVKSLPGADYLATRVTDTELRLQVANMSQGRTLYCTCSADSWDSAETLYFGSGTRLTVL.

The sample holds a few counts of this clone. The genes are named according to mouse. The CDR3 end is not reached by the read, which stops 4 residues before it; the germline J gene fills it in. This sequence joins TRBV5 and TRBJ2-2; D may be TRBD1 (5 bases). CDR1 is LGHNA, CDR2 YNLKQL, per germline (reference sequence). CDR3 size: 15 residues. V lost 0 bases and J lost 4, with 9 bases in between. CDR3 DNA, as far as it was read: TGTGCCAGCAGCCAAGAACAGGTGGTCACCGGG. Encoded protein: CASSQEQVVTG. From start to end, the CDR3 is CASSQEQVVTGQLYF.

On this clone: Gene names are the mouse ones. The read ends 4 residues shy of where the CDR3 ends; the end is completed using the germline J gene. The chain joins TRBV1 to TRBJ2-2, with TRBD1 as a possible D gene (5 bases). V lost 0 bases to trimming and J lost 3 bases, with 11 bases between them. The germline gives CDR1 NSQYPW, CDR2 LRSPGD (reference sequence). The CDR3 is 16 residues long. The sequenced part of the CDR3 DNA is TGCACCTGCAGTGCAGATTCCAGGGAGGACACCGGG. Translating it yields CTCSADSREDTG. The entire CDR3 protein is CTCSADSREDTGQLYF. The entire variable domain, with the rest obtained from reference TRBV1 and TRBJ2-2, is as follows: VTLLEQNPRWRLVPRGQAVNLRCILKNSQYPWMSWYQQDLQKQLQWLFTLRSPGDKEVKSLPGADYLATRVTDTELRLQVANMSQGRTLYCTCSADSREDTGQLYFGEGSKLTVL.

Points on this clone: Gene names and germline refer to mouse. The CDR3 end falls 4 residues outside the read, so it is completed with the germline J gene. The chain uses TRBV1 and TRBJ2-7; 12 bases match TRBD2. This CDR3 has 14 residues. Germline loops: CDR1 NSQYPW, CDR2 LRSPGD (reference sequence). The CDR3 is CTCSPDWGGYEQYF. CDR3 bases read: TGCACCTGCAGTCCGGACTGGGGGGGGTAT.

This clone occurred a few times. Any gene name here is a mouse gene name. The observed sequence ends 4 residues before the CDR3 terminus, with the missing tail filled in from the germline J gene. The chain uses TRBV13-2 and TRBJ2-1, with 10 bases fitting TRBD2. V lost 5 bases to trimming and J lost 3 bases; unmatched junction nucleotides: 5. Germline V gives CDR1 NNHNN, CDR2 SYGAGS (reference sequence). The CDR3 sequence is 15 residues long. The part of the CDR3 DNA that was read is TGTGCCAGCGGCACTGGGGGGGGTGTCTATGCT. This sequence encodes CASGTGGGVYA. The entire CDR3 protein is CASGTGGGVYAEQFF.

This clone was recorded a few times. Any gene name here is a mouse gene name. Read coverage stops 4 residues before the CDR3 terminus; the germline J gene supplies the remainder. The V call is TRBV13-1, the J call TRBJ2-3, with 8 bases fitting TRBD1. The V segment lost 5 bases and the J segment 1 base; nucleotides outside the gene matches: 3. The CDR3 loop spans 14 amino acids. Germline values: CDR1 NSHNY, CDR2 SYGAGN. CDR3 loop: CASRTDRGAETLYF. The DNA read from the CDR3 is TGTGCCAGCAGGACGGACAGGGGTGCAGAA.

About this clone: Gene names follow the mouse nomenclature. The read ends 4 residues shy of where the CDR3 ends; the end is completed using the germline J gene. The gene calls are TRBV17 and TRBJ2-2; 11 bases agree with TRBD2. Germline loops: CDR1 MNHDT, CDR2 YYDKIL. The CDR3 is made up of 15 amino acids. CDR3 DNA, as far as it was read: TGTGCTAGCAGTAGAACTGGGGGGGCCGGCGGG. Its protein is CASSRTGGAGG. The complete CDR3 reads CASSRTGGAGGQLYF.

This clone was detected a few times. Gene names and germline match the mouse. With the read ending 4 residues before the CDR3 end, the germline J gene is used to fill in that end. The V call is TRBV13-2, the J call TRBJ2-7; TRBD2 matches at 11 bases. The CDR3 has 16 amino acids. The V segment lost 1 base and the J segment 0 bases; nucleotides outside the gene matches: 3. Germline V gene sequence: CDR1 NNHNN, CDR2 SYGAGS (reference sequence). The CDR3 spells CASGDRGLGVSYEQYF. The part of the CDR3 DNA that was read is TGTGCCAGCGGTGATAGGGGACTGGGGGTCTCCTAT.

This clone was seen repeatedly, ten times or more. Mouse gene names apply. From the germline J gene comes the end of the CDR3, since the read stops 4 residues before it. This chain joins TRBV17 and TRBJ2-1, with TRBD1 identical over 8 bases. Germline-derived CDR1 and CDR2 are MNHDT and YYDKIL. The CDR3 runs to 13 residues. CDR3 DNA (partial): TGTGCTAGCAGTGGGGACAGGCTAGCT. It translates to CASSGDRLA. The whole CDR3 reads CASSGDRLAEQFF.

In its sample, this clone was seen a few times. The genes and germline here are from mouse. The read falls 4 residues short of the CDR3 end, and the missing part is taken from the germline J gene. This chain joins TRBV14 and TRBJ2-5; unclear D gene. CDR3 size: 14 residues. Trimming removed 5 bases from V and 0 bases from J, with 10 bases in between. Germline-derived CDR1 and CDR2 are SGHDT and FRDEAV. Partial CDR3 DNA: TGTGCCAGCAGCCCCAGACACAACCAAGAC. It translates to CASSPRHNQD. In full, the CDR3 reads CASSPRHNQDTQYF.

This clone has just a few counts. Any gene name here is a mouse gene name. Coverage ceases 4 residues before the CDR3 finishes, and the germline J gene fills in the end. The chain carries TRBV19 and TRBJ2-3, with D possibly TRBD1 on 5 matching bases. The CDR3 extends over 15 amino acids. The germline CDR1 and CDR2 sequences are FNHDT and SITEND (reference sequence). Trimming stripped 2 bases from V and 0 bases from J, with 10 bases between. The chain's CDR3 is CASSIGQHSAETLYF. The CDR3 DNA, read in part, is TGTGCCAGCAGTATCGGACAACATAGTGCAGAA.

In regard to this clone: Mouse gene names and germline throughout. Coverage ceases 4 residues before the CDR3 finishes, and the germline J gene fills in the end. The sample holds other DNA sequences that translate to the same CDR3. The chain carries TRBV13-1 and TRBJ2-3; TRBD2 agrees at 8 bases. The junction had 6 bases not matched to a gene; V was cut back by 6 bases and J by 0 bases. This CDR3 has 15 amino acids. The germline CDR1 and CDR2 sequences are NSHNY and SYGAGN. This CDR3 is CASKTGGGSAETLYF. The DNA read from the CDR3 is TGTGCCAGCAAAACTGGGGGAGGGAGTGCAGAA.

As concerns this clone: The gene names here belong to mouse. The sample carries other DNA sequences with the same CDR3. CDR3 DNA, as far as it was read: TGTGCCAGCAGCGCCGGGACTGGGGGGAACTATGCT. Residues: CASSAGTGGNYA. The complete CDR3 sequence is CASSAGTGGNYAEQFF. This chain links TRBV13-1 with TRBJ2-1; 12 bases match TRBD2. The CDR3 goes on 4 residues after the read ends, and that part is filled in from the germline J gene. V shed 5 bases and J 1 base; nucleotides not matched to a gene: 4. Germline CDR1 reads NSHNY; CDR2 reads SYGAGN. The CDR3 loop spans 16 amino acids.

This clone has just a few counts. Gene names refer to mouse genes. The CDR3 end lies 4 residues beyond the end of the read and is filled in from the germline J gene. The chain combines TRBV31 with TRBJ2-2; D is possibly TRBD1 (6 bases). From germline, CDR1 is GKSSPN and CDR2 SITVG. V was clipped by 5 bases and J by 0 bases, with 7 bases between them. The length of the CDR3 is 13 residues. Here the CDR3 reads CAWGTSNTGQLYF. The covered CDR3 bases are TGTGCCTGGGGGACATCAAACACCGGG. The entire variable domain, with the rest obtained from reference TRBV31 and TRBJ2-2, is as follows: AQTIHQWPVAEIKAVGSPLSLGCTIKGKSSPNLYWYWQATGGTLQQLFYSITVGQVESVVQLNLSASRPKDDQFILSTEKLLLSHSGFYLCAWGTSNTGQLYFGEGSKLTVL.

This clone was counted a few times. The germline and genes are mouse ones. The read gets to within 4 residues of the CDR3 end, and the germline J gene fills in the rest. The sample holds other DNA sequences that translate to the same CDR3. The chain uses TRBV5 and TRBJ2-7, with 7 bases identical to TRBD2. Germline CDR1 LGHNA, CDR2 YNLKQL (reference sequence). The CDR3 contains 13 residues. This CDR3 reads CASSQRTGYEQYF. The CDR3 bases that were read are TGTGCCAGCAGCCAGAGGACTGGATAT.

Details on this clone: Gene labels here are mouse ones. Coverage ceases 4 residues before the CDR3 finishes, and the germline J gene fills in the end. The identical CDR3 is also encoded by other nucleotide sequences in the sample. V gene TRBV13-1 combines with J gene TRBJ2-7, with 10 bases matching TRBD1. CDR1 is NSHNY and CDR2 is SYGAGN in the germline V gene. This CDR3 has 14 amino acids. This CDR3 reads CASSDRDRGYEQYF. The CDR3 DNA, read in part, is TGTGCCAGCAGTGACCGGGACAGGGGTTAT.

Comment on this clone: Gene and germline names: mouse. The CDR3 end falls 4 residues outside the read, so it is completed with the germline J gene. The chain employs TRBV13-1 and TRBJ2-7; 7 nucleotides match TRBD2. This CDR3 has 15 residues. Germline CDR1 NSHNY, CDR2 SYGAGN. The V segment lost 2 bases and the J segment 0 bases; nucleotides outside the gene matches: 5. The CDR3 loop is CASSDPWGSSYEQYF. Incomplete CDR3 DNA: TGTGCCAGCAGTGACCCCTGGGGGAGCTCCTAT.

This clone has ten or more counts. The gene names here belong to mouse. The sequenced part of the CDR3 DNA is TGTGCCAGCAGTTTCCCCAGGGAAAACTCC. Translation gives CASSFPRENS. The complete CDR3 sequence is CASSFPRENSDYTF. The chain is built from TRBV14 and TRBJ1-2; possible D gene TRBD1, 5 bases. The read ends 4 residues before the CDR3 terminus; that terminus is restored from the germline J gene. Germline CDR1 is SGHDT and CDR2 is FRDEAV. The length of the CDR3 is 14 residues. Deletions cut 1 base from V and 1 base from J, with 8 bases between.

Remarks on this clone: Gene labels here are mouse ones. The CDR3 extends 4 residues past the end of the read, so its final part is completed from the germline J gene. Additional DNA sequences in this sample encode the identical CDR3. This chain uses TRBV19 with TRBJ2-3, with a possible D match to TRBD1 (6 bases). CDR3 length equals 14 residues. Germline V gene sequence: CDR1 FNHDT, CDR2 SITEND (reference sequence). V lost 5 bases and J lost 0, with 10 bases in between. The CDR3 bases that were read are TGTGCCAGCAGCCGGGACAATAGTGCAGAA. Translation: CASSRDNSAE. The CDR3 reads in full as CASSRDNSAETLYF.

Comments on this clone: Mouse gene names and germline throughout. The CDR3 end falls 4 residues outside the read, so it is completed with the germline J gene. The gene calls are TRBV17 and TRBJ2-2, with 8 bases matching TRBD1. V lost 2 bases and J lost 1; bases outside the gene matches: 3. Germline V lookup: CDR1 MNHDT, CDR2 YYDKIL. This CDR3 has 16 amino acids. The CDR3 is CASSRIQGVNTGQLYF. The sequenced CDR3 bases are TGTGCTAGCAGTAGAATACAGGGGGTAAACACCGGG.

About this clone itself: Genes and germline are mouse. Sequencing ends 4 residues short of the CDR3 end; the germline J gene provides the rest. The chain is built from TRBV5 and TRBJ2-1; D may be TRBD2 (6 bases). Between the trimmed V and J ends, which lost 1 base and 1 base, there was a span of 11 bases. This CDR3 spans 16 amino acids. In germline, CDR1 is LGHNA, CDR2 YNLKQL (reference sequence). Partial CDR3 DNA: TGTGCCAGCAGCCAAGTTCTCGGGGGGAACTATGCT. This gives the protein CASSQVLGGNYA. The whole CDR3 reads CASSQVLGGNYAEQFF.

Turning to this clone: Gene names are mouse gene names. The observed sequence ends 4 residues before the CDR3 terminus, with the missing tail filled in from the germline J gene. This chain joins TRBV5 and TRBJ2-3; 8 positions match TRBD2. Germline-derived CDR1 and CDR2 are LGHNA and YNLKQL (reference sequence). With 1 base clipped from V and 2 bases from J, the junction kept 5 bases outside the gene matches. CDR3 length equals 16 residues. The CDR3 is CASSQAGGRAAETLYF. Partial CDR3 DNA: TGTGCCAGCAGCCAAGCTGGGGGGCGCGCTGCAGAA.